This T cell receptor (beta chain) was identified during a study of blood T cell repertoires in COVID-19. Turning to the study itself: COVID-19 samples collected from the United States, Italy and Spain covered acute and convalescent phases. Sample material is recorded as cDNA or gDNA derived from T cells, B-cell-depleted T cells, or PBMCs.

Per the original methods: Amplified reference gene primers provided the basis for estimating nucleated cell counts. Measured with immunoSEQ multiplex PCR; TCRdb has only the in-frame clones, and not every one. Clone size and the V and J calls come from that table; the DNA yielded D and trimming. The sample records 75,000 to 100,000 clones, roughly 80% being singletons. Germline CDR1 reads SQVTM; CDR2 reads ANQGSEA. The CDR3 has 15 residues. Germline trimming cut 7 bases from V and 0 bases from J; bases unmatched to any gene: 7. Sequenced input: peripheral blood. The clonotype was recovered from a woman aged 80 or over with acute or convalescent COVID-19. The chain is built from TRBV29-1 and TRBJ2-1; 9 bases are shared with TRBD2. The CDR3 spells CSGLAGAASYNEQFF. The CDR3 DNA sequence: TGCAGCGGATTAGCGGGGGCCGCCTCCTACAATGAGCAGTTCTTC.